This T cell receptor beta chain was found in a study of OX40 agonist ivuxolimab in advanced cancers. Across the study: Patients were treated with intravenous ivuxolimab, dosed at 0.01 to 10 mg/kg and infused every 2 weeks. Notes on the study in general: Patients who responded partially at 0.1-3.0 mg/kg showed clonal expansion ranking among the lowest.

A word on this clone: Its cognate antigen is unknown.

The table came from immunoSEQ multiplex PCR; TCRdb's copy has only in-frame clones and leaves some out. The sample includes 65,000 to 95,000 clones, more than 90% of them seen just once. The V gene end was trimmed by 6 bases and the J gene end by 0 bases; junction bases not matched to a gene: 8. Germline V gene data show CDR1 as LNHDA and CDR2 as SQIVND (reference sequence). The CDR3 sequence is 17 residues long. This clonotype originated in an adult with an advanced solid tumor such as melanoma, head and neck, liver or kidney cancer. This chain joins TRBV19 and TRBJ2-6; 7 bases match TRBD2. Material: CD4+ or CD8+ T cells sorted from blood, obtained in a trial of the OX40 agonist ivuxolimab. CDR3 nucleotide sequence: TGTGCCAGTAGGCCCAGCGGGAAGTTCTCTGGGGCCAACGTCCTGACTTTC. It codes for CASRPSGKFSGANVLTF.